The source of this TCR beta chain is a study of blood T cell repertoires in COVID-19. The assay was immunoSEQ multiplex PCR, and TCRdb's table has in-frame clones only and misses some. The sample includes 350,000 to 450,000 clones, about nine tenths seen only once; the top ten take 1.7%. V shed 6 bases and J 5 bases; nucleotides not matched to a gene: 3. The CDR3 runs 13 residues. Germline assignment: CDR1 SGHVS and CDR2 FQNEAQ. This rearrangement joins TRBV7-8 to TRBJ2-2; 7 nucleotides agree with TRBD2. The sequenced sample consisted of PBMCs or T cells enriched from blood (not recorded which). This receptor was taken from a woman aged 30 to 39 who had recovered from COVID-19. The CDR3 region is CASRRLATGELFF. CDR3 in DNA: TGTGCCAGCAGGCGACTAGCTACCGGGGAGCTGTTTTTT.